This record covers a single T cell receptor (beta chain). Its antigen is not identified. One end of the junction is discordant with germline, which a read error may explain. This sample was included in a study of cytomegalovirus exposure and HLA in healthy donors. Points from the study as a whole: TCR beta chain V- and J-gene trimming was linked, in a later analysis, to a missense variant in DCLRE1C.

This PCR relied on a set of 60 Vbeta primers and 13 Jbeta primers. Using immunoSEQ multiplex PCR, the repertoire was profiled, and TCRdb retains in-frame clones only, with some absent. The sample yields 100,000 to 150,000 clones, roughly 82% seen once. This clonotype was obtained from a male donor in good health and CMV-seropositive. Specimen: PBMCs.

CDR3 sequence: CSVRGTLTKNSQYF. CDR3 DNA sequence: TGCAGCGTGCGGGGGACCCTAACCAAAAACAGTCAGTACTTC. The chain links TRBV29-1 to TRBJ2-4, with 7 bases matching TRBD2. The CDR3 sequence is 14 residues long. Germline V CDR1 and CDR2: SQVTM, ANQGSEA.